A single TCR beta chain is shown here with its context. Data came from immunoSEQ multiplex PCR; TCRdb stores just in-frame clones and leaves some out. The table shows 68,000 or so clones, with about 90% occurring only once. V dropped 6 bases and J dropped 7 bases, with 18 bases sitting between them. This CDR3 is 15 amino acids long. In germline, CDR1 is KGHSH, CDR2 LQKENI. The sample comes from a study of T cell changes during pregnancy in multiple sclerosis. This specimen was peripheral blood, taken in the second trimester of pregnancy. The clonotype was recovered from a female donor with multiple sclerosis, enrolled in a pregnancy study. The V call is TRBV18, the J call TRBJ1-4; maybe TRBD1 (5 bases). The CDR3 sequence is CASSQQTVVSEKLFF. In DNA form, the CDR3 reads TGTGCCAGCTCGCAGCAGACAGTAGTCAGTGAAAAACTGTTTTTT.